Reported below is one TCR beta chain. The antigen is not known. The source of the sample is a study of cytomegalovirus exposure and HLA in healthy donors. Whole-study results and caveats: In all likelihood, a cluster of highly shared sequence variants was a sequencing artifact. Most TCR sequences were rare, but some public TCRs occurred in many donors.

PCR amplification relied on 60 Vbeta primers (plus 13 Jbeta primers). Using immunoSEQ multiplex PCR, the repertoire was profiled, and TCRdb retains in-frame clones only, with some absent. Among 200,000 or so clones listed, under 90% were seen once. Germline CDR1 LGHNA, CDR2 YNFKEQ. V was shortened by 5 bases and J by 1 base, with 18 bases between the two germline ends. The CDR3 sequence is 16 residues long. Sequenced: PBMCs. V and J are TRBV4-2 and TRBJ2-7; D uncertain. This receptor was taken from a human donor in good health. The CDR3 reads CASSSPSGGGSYEQYF. The DNA for the CDR3 is TGTGCCAGCAGCTCCCCTTCGGGTGGCGGATCCTACGAGCAGTACTTC.